This T cell receptor (beta chain) was sequenced for a study of blood T cell repertoires in COVID-19. Study background: COVID-19 samples from acute and convalescent phases originated in the United States, Italy and Spain.

Germline-derived CDR1 and CDR2 are KGHSH and LQKENI. The V gene lost 6 bases and the J gene lost 8 bases, with 8 bases spanning the gap. This CDR3 is built from 11 residues. Per the original data handling: Reference gene primer amplification gave estimated nucleated cell counts. Repertoires were generated with immunoSEQ multiplex PCR, while TCRdb's copy carries only in-frame clones and drops some. V, J and clone size are those of that table, while D and trimming were read from the DNA. The top ten hold 8.8% of the sample, which has 110,000 to 150,000 clones, 70% to 85% seen once. The clonotype originates from a woman over 75 in a cohort sampled during active or convalescent COVID-19. The specimen sequenced was peripheral blood. The chain combines TRBV18 with TRBJ1-3; D perhaps matches TRBD1 (5 bases). The CDR3 coding sequence is TGTGCCAGCTCGCAGGGCGACACCATATATTTT. The encoded protein is CASSQGDTIYF.